This T cell receptor beta chain appears in the sequencing data of a study of T cells in Graves' hyperthyroidism and ophthalmopathy. Study at large: It was at initial diagnosis, before any treatment, that peripheral blood was collected.

The germline CDR1 and CDR2 sequences are LNHDA and SQIVND (reference sequence). CDR3 length equals 15 residues. V shed 4 bases and J shed 5 bases, with 16 bases lying between them. A patient was excluded if there was uncontrolled infection, other autoimmune disease, pregnancy or lactation. This clonotype was found a few times. Its antigen is not identified. Broader study findings: Ophthalmopathy was separated from stable hyperthyroidism by a 13 V-J model. Most expanded thyroid clonotypes above 0.001 recurred in blood.

Authors of the study amplified TCR beta CDR3 regions from RNA transcripts. A set of HTBI primers served as the primers for a first-round RT-PCR of the TCR CDR3. TCRdb reanalysed the multiplex PCR reads using MiXCR and keeps one entry per CDR3 protein. The sample shows about 350,000 distinct CDR3 sequences, about 14% of them seen only once. Sequenced: blood. The sequence was collected from a woman aged 25-40 years with Graves' hyperthyroidism. The chain couples TRBV19 to TRBJ2-3; D possibly uses TRBD1 or TRBD2 (5 bases each). CDR3 nucleotides: TGTGCCAGTAGTAGACGTGCCTCTGGGGGAGATACGCAGTATTTT. Translation gives CASSRRASGGDTQYF.